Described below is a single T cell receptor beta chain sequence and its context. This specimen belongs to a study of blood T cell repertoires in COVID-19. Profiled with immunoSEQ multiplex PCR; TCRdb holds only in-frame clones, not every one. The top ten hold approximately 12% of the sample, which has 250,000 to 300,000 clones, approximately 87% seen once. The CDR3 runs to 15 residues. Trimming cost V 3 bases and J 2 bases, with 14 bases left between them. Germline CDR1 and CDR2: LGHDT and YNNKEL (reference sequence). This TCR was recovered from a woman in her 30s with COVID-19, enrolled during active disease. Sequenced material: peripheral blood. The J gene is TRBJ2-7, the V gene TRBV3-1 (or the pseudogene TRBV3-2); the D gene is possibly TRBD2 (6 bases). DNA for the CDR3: TGTGCCAGCAGCCAGGCGGGGCTGGCGGCCTACGAGCAGTACTTC. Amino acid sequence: CASSQAGLAAYEQYF.